The 19 T cell receptor beta chains listed next were all sequenced from one sample in a study of CXCR3-negative and CXCR3-positive naive CD8 T cells. UMI-tagged TRB cDNA libraries were built via 5' RACE. TCRdb re-called the 5' RACE reads, yielding one record per CDR3 amino acid sequence without DNA. This sample's table has approximately 38,000 distinct CDR3 sequences. Sequencing used memory CD8+ T cells from blood. These receptors were collected from a human donor in good health. Some clones in this sample may be carry-over from other donors' samples.

The chain links TRBV7-2 to TRBJ2-1; TCRdb's D call of TRBD1 is untestable without DNA. The length of the CDR3 is 14 residues. CDR1 and CDR2 from the germline V gene are SGHTA and FQGNSA. The CDR3 region is CASSPPGVDNEQFF.

V usage is TRBV12-3 or TRBV12-4 and J usage is TRBJ2-3; the TCRdb call, TRBD2, lacks DNA for checking. The CDR3 consists of 16 residues. The CDR3 sequence: CASSLGAGGSGDTQYF.

This rearrangement joins TRBV29-1 to TRBJ2-7; the D call from TCRdb, TRBD1, cannot be confirmed without DNA. CDR3 length: 13 residues. From germline, CDR1 is SQVTM and CDR2 ANQGSEA. CDR3 sequence reads: CSVVSTGIHEQYF.

The chain has TRBV7-6 and TRBJ1-5. CDR1 and CDR2 from the germline V gene are SGHVS and FNYEAQ. The CDR3 is 13 residues long. The CDR3: CASSLGMGQPQHF.

The chain recombines TRBV29-1 with TRBJ2-1; the TCRdb D gene call, TRBD1, has no DNA to confirm it. The germline CDR1 and CDR2 sequences are SQVTM and ANQGSEA. There are 13 residues in the CDR3. The CDR3 reads CSVEDSSGNEQFF.

The chain uses TRBV12-3 or TRBV12-4 and TRBJ2-4. The CDR3 runs to 13 residues. The CDR3 reads CASSLINGDIQYF.

The chain is built from TRBV7-9 and TRBJ2-5; TCRdb indicates TRBD1, and absent DNA this call remains unverified. Germline CDR1 is SEHNR and CDR2 is FQNEAQ (reference sequence). The CDR3 totals 14 residues. The CDR3 sequence is CASSQSSGPETQYF.

The V gene is TRBV4-3, the J gene TRBJ2-1; TCRdb designates TRBD1, a call that cannot be tested without DNA. The length of the CDR3 is 17 residues. Germline CDR1 and CDR2: LGHNA and YSLEER. The CDR3 region is CASSLYSPGQVYNEQFF.

The rearrangement joins TRBV27 to TRBJ2-3. The CDR3 loop spans 12 amino acids. The germline V gene encodes CDR1 MNHEY and CDR2 SMNVEV (reference sequence). The CDR3: CASSFLSDTQYF.

The CDR3 is CASSSPGGGHYEQYF. The chain joins TRBV7-8 to TRBJ2-7; without DNA, the TCRdb call of TRBD1 cannot be checked. The CDR3 has 15 residues. Germline assignment: CDR1 SGHVS and CDR2 FQNEAQ.

The chain employs TRBV4-2 and TRBJ1-1; TCRdb proposes TRBD1, but this gene call is untestable without DNA. CDR1 and CDR2 (germline): LGHNA, YNFKEQ. The CDR3 consists of 16 residues. CDR3 protein: CASSQSLMTANTEAFF.

By frequency, this clonotype is medium-sized. The chain employs TRBV6-2 or TRBV6-3 and TRBJ2-7; with no DNA, the TCRdb D assignment of TRBD2 cannot be verified. This CDR3 is 11 amino acids long. Germline CDR1 reads MNHEY; CDR2 reads SVGEGT. The CDR3 region is CASRGLGEQYF.

The chain has TRBV6-5 and TRBJ1-1; TCRdb picks TRBD1, but there is no DNA to check that call. CDR3 length: 11 residues. Germline V gene sequence: CDR1 MNHEY, CDR2 SVGAGI. CDR3 residues: CASSSQGEAFF.

V and J are TRBV7-9 and TRBJ2-1; TCRdb names TRBD1, which stays unverified in the absence of DNA. Germline V gene data show CDR1 as SEHNR and CDR2 as FQNEAQ (reference sequence). The length of the CDR3 is 17 residues. The CDR3: CASSSTESPTDYNEQFF.

The V and J genes are TRBV28 and TRBJ2-5; TCRdb lists TRBD1, though no DNA is available to test this call. This CDR3 has 14 amino acids. CDR1 MDHEN and CDR2 SYDVKM come from the germline V gene. The CDR3 protein is CASGRDGVQETQYF.

The chain has TRBV7-9 and TRBJ2-7; TCRdb calls TRBD1, which cannot be checked without DNA. CDR1 SEHNR and CDR2 FQNEAQ come from the germline V gene (reference sequence). This CDR3 region has 14 residues. CDR3 loop: CASSFGQVIYEQYF.

The rearrangement joins TRBV4-1 to TRBJ2-2; TCRdb's D gene call, TRBD1, goes unchecked for lack of DNA. This CDR3 contains 17 residues. CDR1 and CDR2 (germline): MGHRA, YSYEKL. CDR3 sequence: CASSQDRTGVNTGELFF.

V usage is TRBV5-1 and J usage is TRBJ1-1. The CDR3 extends over 13 amino acids. The germline V gene has CDR1 SGHRS and CDR2 YFSETQ. This chain's CDR3 is CASPSRLLTEAFF. The whole variable domain, filled in from reference TRBV5-1 and TRBJ1-1, reads KAGVTQTPRYLIKTRGQQVTLSCSPISGHRSVSWYQQTPGQGLQFLFEYFSETQRNKGNFPGRFSGRQFSNSRSEMNVSTLELGDSALYLCASPSRLLTEAFFGQGTRLTVV.

The chain links TRBV4-1 to TRBJ2-7. The germline CDR1 and CDR2 sequences are MGHRA and YSYEKL. The CDR3 is 17 residues long. The chain's CDR3 is CASSQVIGYGVSYEQYF.